There are many counts of the clone carrying this T cell receptor beta chain. The CDR3 regions of TCR beta were amplified from RNA transcripts. RT-PCR in the first round (using the HTBI primer set) targeted the TCR CDR3. TCRdb redid the calling of the multiplex PCR reads with MiXCR, one entry per CDR3 protein. The repertoire holds roughly 300,000 distinct CDR3 sequences, with 25% as singletons. The entry originates in a study of T cells in Graves' hyperthyroidism and ophthalmopathy. Fresh peripheral blood, less than 11 ml of it, supplied the PBMCs. Per germline, CDR1 SQVTM and CDR2 ANQGSEA. The ends were cut back, 6 bases at V and 3 bases at J, with 17 bases in the middle. The CDR3 totals 14 residues.

The sequencing input was blood. The chain recombines TRBV29-1 with TRBJ1-1; D possibly corresponds to TRBD1 (6 bases). The receptor was isolated from a man in his forties or fifties with Graves' hyperthyroidism that later progressed to Graves' ophthalmopathy. This chain's CDR3 is CSVIQGLSHTEAFF. CDR3 sequence (DNA): TGCAGCGTGATACAGGGTCTCTCCCACACTGAAGCTTTCTTT.